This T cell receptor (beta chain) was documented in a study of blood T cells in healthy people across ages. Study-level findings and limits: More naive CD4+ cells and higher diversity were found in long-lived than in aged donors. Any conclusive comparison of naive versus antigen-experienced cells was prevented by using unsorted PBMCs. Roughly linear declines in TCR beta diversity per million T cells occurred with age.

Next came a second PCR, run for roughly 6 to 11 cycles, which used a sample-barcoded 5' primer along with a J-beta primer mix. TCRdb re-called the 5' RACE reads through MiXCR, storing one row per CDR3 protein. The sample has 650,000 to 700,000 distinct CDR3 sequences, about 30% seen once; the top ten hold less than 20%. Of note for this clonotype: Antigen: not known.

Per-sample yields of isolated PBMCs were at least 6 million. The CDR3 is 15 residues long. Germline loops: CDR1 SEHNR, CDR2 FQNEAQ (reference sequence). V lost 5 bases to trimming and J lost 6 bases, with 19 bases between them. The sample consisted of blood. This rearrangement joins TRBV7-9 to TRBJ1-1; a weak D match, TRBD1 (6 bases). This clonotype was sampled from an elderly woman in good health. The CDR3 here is CASSEDSSREAEAFF. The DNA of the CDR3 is TGTGCCAGCAGCGAGGACAGTTCTCGTGAGGCTGAAGCTTTCTTT.